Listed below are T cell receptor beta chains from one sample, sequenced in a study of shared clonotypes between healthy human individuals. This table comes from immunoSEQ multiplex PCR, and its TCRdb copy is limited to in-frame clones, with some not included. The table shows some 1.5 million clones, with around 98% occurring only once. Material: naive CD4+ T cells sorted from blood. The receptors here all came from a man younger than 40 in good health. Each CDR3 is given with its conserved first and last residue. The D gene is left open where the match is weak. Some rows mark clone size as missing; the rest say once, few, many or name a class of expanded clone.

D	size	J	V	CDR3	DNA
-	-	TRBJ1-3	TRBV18	CASSPGFADSGNTIYF	TGTGCCAGCTCACCAGGGTTCGCGGACTCTGGAAACACCATATATTTT
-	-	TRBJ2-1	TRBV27	CASRLLSLSQQFF	TGTGCCAGCAGACTCCTCTCCCTTTCCCAGCAGTTCTTC
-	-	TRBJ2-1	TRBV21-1	CASSSPGTGYSNEQFF	TGTGCCAGCAGTTCCCCCGGGACAGGGTATTCAAATGAGCAGTTCTTC
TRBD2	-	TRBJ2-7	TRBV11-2	CASRAGDEQYF	TGTGCCAGCAGGGCGGGGGACGAGCAGTACTTC
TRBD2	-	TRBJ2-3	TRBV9	CASSVAAGATDTQYF	TGTGCCAGCAGCGTAGCTGCGGGAGCCACAGATACGCAGTATTTT
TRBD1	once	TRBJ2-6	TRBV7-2	CASSLDRGTNVLTF	TGTGCCAGCAGCTTAGACAGGGGGACCAACGTCCTGACTTTC
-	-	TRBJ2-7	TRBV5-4	CASSLNSAYEQYF	TGTGCCAGCAGCTTGAATAGCGCCTACGAGCAGTACTTC
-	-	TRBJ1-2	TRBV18	CASSPPRAGENYGYTF	TGTGCCAGCTCACCACCGAGAGCAGGGGAGAACTATGGCTACACCTTC
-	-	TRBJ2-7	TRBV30	CAWSRAGVKYF	TGTGCCTGGAGTAGAGCGGGTGTGAAGTACTTC
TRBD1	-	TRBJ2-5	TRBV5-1	CASSLRTGGGETQYF	TGCGCCAGCAGCCTAAGGACAGGGGGTGGGGAGACCCAGTACTTC
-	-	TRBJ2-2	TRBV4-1	CASSPHQRTVTGELFF	TGCGCCAGCAGCCCGCATCAGAGGACAGTGACCGGGGAGCTGTTTTTT
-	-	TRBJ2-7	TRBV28	CASSLPYEQYF	TGTGCCAGCAGTTTGCCCTACGAGCAGTACTTC
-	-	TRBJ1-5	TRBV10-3	CAIKESSNQPQHF	TGTGCCATCAAGGAATCTAGCAATCAGCCCCAGCATTTT
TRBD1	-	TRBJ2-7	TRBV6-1	CASSETPSNDRGPLGF	TGTGCCAGCAGTGAAACCCCTTCTAATGACAGGGGGCCCTTGGGCTTC
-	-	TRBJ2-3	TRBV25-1	CASSPHGPLPTDTQYF	TGTGCCAGCAGCCCGCATGGACCACTACCCACAGATACGCAGTATTTT
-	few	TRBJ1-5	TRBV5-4	CASSLAGNQPQHF	TGTGCCAGCAGCCTCGCGGGCAATCAGCCCCAGCATTTT
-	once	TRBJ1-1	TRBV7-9	CASSYPGAFF	TGTGCCAGCAGCTACCCGGGTGCTTTCTTT
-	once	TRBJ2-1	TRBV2	CASSVDRHNEQFF	TGTGCCAGCAGTGTCGACAGACACAATGAGCAGTTCTTC
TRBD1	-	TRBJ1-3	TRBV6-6	CASTNDRGLSGNTIYF	TGTGCCAGCACCAACGACAGGGGGTTGTCTGGAAACACCATATATTTT
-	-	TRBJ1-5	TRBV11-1	CASSSGPGSNQPQHF	TGTGCCAGCAGCTCTGGGCCAGGGAGCAATCAGCCCCAGCATTTT
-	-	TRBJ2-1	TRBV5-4	CASSEGEHREQFF	TGTGCCAGCTCAGAAGGGGAGCATCGGGAGCAGTTCTTC
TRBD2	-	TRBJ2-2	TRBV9	CASSGTSGRRYTGELFF	TGTGCCAGCAGCGGGACTAGCGGGAGGAGGTACACCGGGGAGCTGTTTTTT
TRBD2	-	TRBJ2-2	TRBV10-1	CASSEVAGGPSGELFF	TGCGCCAGCAGTGAAGTAGCGGGAGGGCCGAGCGGGGAGCTGTTTTTT
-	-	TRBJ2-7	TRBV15	CATSRASEQYF	TGTGCCACCAGCAGAGCGTCCGAGCAGTACTTC
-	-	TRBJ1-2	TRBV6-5	CASSHGAGEGYGYTF	TGTGCCAGCAGTCATGGGGCAGGGGAAGGGTATGGCTACACCTTC
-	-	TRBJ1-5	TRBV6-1	CASIFSSSNQPQHF	TGTGCCAGCATATTTTCCTCCAGCAATCAGCCCCAGCATTTT
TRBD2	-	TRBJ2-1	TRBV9	CASSAPGLAGSNEQFF	TGTGCCAGCAGCGCCCCGGGACTAGCGGGGTCTAATGAGCAGTTCTTC
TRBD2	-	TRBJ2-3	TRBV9	CASSVDPRREGTDTQYF	TGTGCCAGCAGCGTAGACCCACGGCGGGAGGGCACAGATACGCAGTATTTT
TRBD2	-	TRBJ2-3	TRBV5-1	CASSLVAGPTDTQYF	TGCGCCAGCAGCTTGGTAGCGGGACCCACAGATACGCAGTATTTT
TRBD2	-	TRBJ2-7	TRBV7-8	CASSLGGGGPMEQYF	TGTGCCAGCAGCTTAGGGGGGGGAGGCCCCATGGAGCAGTACTTC
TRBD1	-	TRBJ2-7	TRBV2	CASSAEGQGYYEQYF	TGTGCCAGCAGTGCCGAGGGACAGGGATACTACGAGCAGTACTTC
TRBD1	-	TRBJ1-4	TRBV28	CASSLAGTENEKLFF	TGTGCCAGCAGTCTCGCCGGGACAGAGAATGAAAAACTGTTTTTT
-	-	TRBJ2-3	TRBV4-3	CASSQDGSGTFGTDTQYF	TGCGCCAGCAGCCAAGATGGAAGTGGGACCTTTGGCACAGATACGCAGTATTTT
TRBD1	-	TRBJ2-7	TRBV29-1	CSVETDRGRYEQYF	TGCAGCGTTGAAACGGACAGGGGCCGTTACGAGCAGTACTTC
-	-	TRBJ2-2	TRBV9	CASSVGVGAGTGELFF	TGTGCCAGCAGCGTAGGGGTAGGGGCCGGCACCGGGGAGCTGTTTTTT
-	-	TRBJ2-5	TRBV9	CASSPRTAQETQYF	TGTGCCAGCAGCCCCCGGACAGCACAAGAGACCCAGTACTTC
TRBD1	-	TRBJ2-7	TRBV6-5	CASSYTGTGGRYF	TGTGCCAGCAGTTACACCGGGACAGGGGGACGGTACTTC
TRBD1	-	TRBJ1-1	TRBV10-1	CASSEVQGAPNTEAFF	TGCGCCAGCAGTGAAGTACAGGGGGCTCCAAACACTGAAGCTTTCTTT
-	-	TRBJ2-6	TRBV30	CASPGRTGANVLTF	TGTGCCTCACCAGGGAGGACTGGGGCCAACGTCCTGACTTTC
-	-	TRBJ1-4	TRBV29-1	CSVAMLGAAGEKLFF	TGCAGCGTTGCTATGTTGGGGGCGGCGGGCGAAAAACTGTTTTTT
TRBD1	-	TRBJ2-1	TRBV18	CASSPQDRTYNEQFF	TGTGCCAGCTCACCGCAGGACAGGACCTACAATGAGCAGTTCTTC
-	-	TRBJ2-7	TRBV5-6	CASSTRTNSYEQYF	TGTGCCAGCAGCACCCGGACGAACTCCTACGAGCAGTACTTC
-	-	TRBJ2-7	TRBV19	CASTGDKVYEQYF	TGTGCCAGTACGGGGGACAAAGTTTACGAGCAGTACTTC
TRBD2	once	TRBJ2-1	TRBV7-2	CASSLTSGPNEQFF	TGTGCCAGCAGCTTAACTAGCGGGCCCAATGAGCAGTTCTTC
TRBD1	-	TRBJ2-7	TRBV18	CASSPTGAEQYF	TGTGCCAGCTCACCGACAGGGGCAGAGCAGTACTTC
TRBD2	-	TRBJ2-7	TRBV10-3	CAISEIASGSSLGHEQYF	TGTGCCATCAGTGAGATAGCTAGCGGGAGTTCATTGGGCCACGAGCAGTACTTC
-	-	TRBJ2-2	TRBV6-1	CASTGRVSTGELFF	TGTGCCAGCACCGGCAGGGTGAGCACCGGGGAGCTGTTTTTT
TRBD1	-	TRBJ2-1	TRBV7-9	CASSWGQSPSYNEQFF	TGTGCCAGCAGCTGGGGACAGTCGCCGTCCTACAATGAGCAGTTCTTC
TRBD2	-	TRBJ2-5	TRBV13	CASSFTSVQETQYF	TGTGCCAGCAGCTTCACTAGCGTTCAAGAGACCCAGTACTTC
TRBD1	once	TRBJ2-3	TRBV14	CASSQDRIKSDTQYF	TGTGCCAGCAGCCAGGACAGGATAAAGTCAGATACGCAGTATTTT
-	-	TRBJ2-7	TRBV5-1	CASSLRWGPAYEQYF	TGCGCCAGCAGCTTGAGGTGGGGGCCTGCCTACGAGCAGTACTTC
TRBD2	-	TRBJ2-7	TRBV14	CASSRGGGLGREQYF	TGTGCCAGCAGCAGGGGCGGGGGTCTCGGTCGCGAGCAGTACTTC
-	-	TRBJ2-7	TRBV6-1	CASSEAARSGAGADYEQYF	TGTGCCAGCAGTGAAGCGGCCCGGTCCGGGGCAGGGGCCGACTACGAGCAGTACTTC
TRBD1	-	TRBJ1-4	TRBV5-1	CASRVNRGSHQLFF	TGCGCCAGCAGAGTAAACAGGGGCAGCCACCAACTGTTTTTT
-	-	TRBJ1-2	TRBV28	CASTRNAFAYGYTF	TGTGCCAGCACTCGAAACGCATTCGCCTATGGCTACACCTTC
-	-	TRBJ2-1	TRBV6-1	CASSVHQKYNEQFF	TGTGCCAGCAGTGTACACCAGAAATACAATGAGCAGTTCTTC
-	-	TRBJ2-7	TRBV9	CASSVPGEVEQYF	TGTGCCAGCAGCGTACCGGGGGAAGTTGAGCAGTACTTC
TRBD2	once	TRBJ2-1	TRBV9	CASSVEGLAGVNEQFF	TGTGCCAGCAGCGTTGAGGGTCTAGCGGGAGTCAATGAGCAGTTCTTC
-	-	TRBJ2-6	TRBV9	CASSARGHSGANVLTF	TGTGCCAGCAGCGCCCGAGGTCACTCTGGGGCCAACGTCCTGACTTTC